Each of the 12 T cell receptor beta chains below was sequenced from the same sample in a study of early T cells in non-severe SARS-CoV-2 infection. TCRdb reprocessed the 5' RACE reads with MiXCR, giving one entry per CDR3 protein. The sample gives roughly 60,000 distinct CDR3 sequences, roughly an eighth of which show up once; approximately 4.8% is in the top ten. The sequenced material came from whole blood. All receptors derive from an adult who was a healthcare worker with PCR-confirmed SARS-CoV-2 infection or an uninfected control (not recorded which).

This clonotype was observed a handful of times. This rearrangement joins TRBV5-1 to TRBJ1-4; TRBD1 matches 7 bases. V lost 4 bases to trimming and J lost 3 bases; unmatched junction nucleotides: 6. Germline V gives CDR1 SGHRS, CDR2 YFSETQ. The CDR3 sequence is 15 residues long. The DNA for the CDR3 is TGCGCCAGCAGCCTAAATACAGGGGCTAATGAAAAACTGTTTTTT. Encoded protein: CASSLNTGANEKLFF.

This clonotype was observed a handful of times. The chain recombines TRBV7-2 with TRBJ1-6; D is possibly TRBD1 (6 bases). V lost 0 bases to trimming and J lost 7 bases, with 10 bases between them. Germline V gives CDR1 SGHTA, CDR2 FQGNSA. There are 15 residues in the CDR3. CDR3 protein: CASSLAATGNSPLHF. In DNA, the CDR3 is TGTGCCAGCAGCTTAGCTGCCACAGGGAATTCACCCCTCCACTTT. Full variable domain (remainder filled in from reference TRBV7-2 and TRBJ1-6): GAGVSQSPSNKVTEKGKDVELRCDPISGHTALYWYRQSLGQGLEFLIYFQGNSAPDKSGLPSDRFSAERTGGSVSTLTIQRTQQEDSAVYLCASSLAATGNSPLHFGNGTRLTVT.

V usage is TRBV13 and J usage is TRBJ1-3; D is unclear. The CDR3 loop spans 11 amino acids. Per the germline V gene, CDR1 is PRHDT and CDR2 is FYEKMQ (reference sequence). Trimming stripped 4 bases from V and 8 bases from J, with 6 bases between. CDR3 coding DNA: TGTGCCAGCAGCTCATGGGACACCATATATTTT. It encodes CASSSWDTIYF.

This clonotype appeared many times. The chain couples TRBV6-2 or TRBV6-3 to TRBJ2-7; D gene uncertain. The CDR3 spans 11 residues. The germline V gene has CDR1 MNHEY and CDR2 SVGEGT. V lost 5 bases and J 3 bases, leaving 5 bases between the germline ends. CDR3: CASSLNYEQYF. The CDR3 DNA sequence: TGTGCCAGCAGTCTAAACTACGAGCAGTACTTC.

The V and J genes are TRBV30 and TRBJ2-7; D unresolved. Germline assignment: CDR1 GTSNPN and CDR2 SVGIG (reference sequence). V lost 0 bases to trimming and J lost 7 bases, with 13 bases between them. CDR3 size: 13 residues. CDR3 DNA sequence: TGTGCCTGGAGTGTTGACACTACGGGTGAGCAGTACTTC. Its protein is CAWSVDTTGEQYF. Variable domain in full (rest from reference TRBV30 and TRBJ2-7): SQTIHQWPATLVQPVGSPLSLECTVEGTSNPNLYWYRQAAGRGLQLLFYSVGIGQISSEVPQNLSASRPQDRQFILSSKKLLLSDSGFYLCAWSVDTTGEQYFGPGTRLTVT.

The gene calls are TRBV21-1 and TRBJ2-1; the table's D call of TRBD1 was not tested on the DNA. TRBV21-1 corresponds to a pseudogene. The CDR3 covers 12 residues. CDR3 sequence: CASNPRGQSGSF. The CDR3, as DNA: TGTGCCAGCAACCCCCGGGGGCAGAGCGGGTCCTTC.

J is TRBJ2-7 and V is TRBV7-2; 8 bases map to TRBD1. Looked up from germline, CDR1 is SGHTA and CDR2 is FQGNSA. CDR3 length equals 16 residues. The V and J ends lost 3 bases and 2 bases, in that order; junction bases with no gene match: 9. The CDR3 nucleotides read TGTGCCAGCAGCTTGACAGGGGATCGAACTCCCTACGAGCAGTACTTC. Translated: CASSLTGDRTPYEQYF.

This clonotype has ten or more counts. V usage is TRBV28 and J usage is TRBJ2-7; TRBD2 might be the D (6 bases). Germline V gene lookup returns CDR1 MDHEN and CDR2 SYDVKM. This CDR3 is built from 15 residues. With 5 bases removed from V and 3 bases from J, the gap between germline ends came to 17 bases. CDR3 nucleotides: TGTGCCAGCAGTAAAGGGGACTCCTCAAACTACGAGCAGTACTTC. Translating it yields CASSKGDSSNYEQYF.

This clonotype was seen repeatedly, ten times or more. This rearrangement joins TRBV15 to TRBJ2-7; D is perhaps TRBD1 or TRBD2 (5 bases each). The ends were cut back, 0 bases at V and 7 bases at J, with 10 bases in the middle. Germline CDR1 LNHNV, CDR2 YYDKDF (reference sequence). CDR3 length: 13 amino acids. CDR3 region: CATSREDWGEQYF. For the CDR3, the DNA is TGTGCCACCAGCAGAGAGGATTGGGGGGAGCAGTACTTC.

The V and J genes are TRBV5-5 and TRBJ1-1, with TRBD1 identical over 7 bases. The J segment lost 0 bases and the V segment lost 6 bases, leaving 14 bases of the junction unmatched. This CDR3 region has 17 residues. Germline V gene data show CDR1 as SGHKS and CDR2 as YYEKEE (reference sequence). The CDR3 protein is CASTPRPGQRMNTEAFF. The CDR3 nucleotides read TGTGCCAGCACACCTCGCCCGGGACAGAGAATGAACACTGAAGCTTTCTTT.

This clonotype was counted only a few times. DNA for the CDR3: TGTGCCACCAGTACAGGGTATCAGCCCCAGCATTTT. Amino acid sequence: CATSTGYQPQHF. V gene TRBV24-1 combines with J gene TRBJ1-5; D perhaps matches TRBD1 (6 bases). V lost 6 bases to trimming and J lost 5 bases, with 7 bases between them. The CDR3 has 12 residues. Germline V gene sequence: CDR1 KGHDR, CDR2 SFDVKD.

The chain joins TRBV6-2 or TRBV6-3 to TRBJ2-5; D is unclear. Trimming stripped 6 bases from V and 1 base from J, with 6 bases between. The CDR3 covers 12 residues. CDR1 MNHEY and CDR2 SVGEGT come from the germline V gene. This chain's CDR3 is CASRNPQETQYF. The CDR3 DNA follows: TGTGCCAGCAGGAACCCCCAAGAGACCCAGTACTTC.